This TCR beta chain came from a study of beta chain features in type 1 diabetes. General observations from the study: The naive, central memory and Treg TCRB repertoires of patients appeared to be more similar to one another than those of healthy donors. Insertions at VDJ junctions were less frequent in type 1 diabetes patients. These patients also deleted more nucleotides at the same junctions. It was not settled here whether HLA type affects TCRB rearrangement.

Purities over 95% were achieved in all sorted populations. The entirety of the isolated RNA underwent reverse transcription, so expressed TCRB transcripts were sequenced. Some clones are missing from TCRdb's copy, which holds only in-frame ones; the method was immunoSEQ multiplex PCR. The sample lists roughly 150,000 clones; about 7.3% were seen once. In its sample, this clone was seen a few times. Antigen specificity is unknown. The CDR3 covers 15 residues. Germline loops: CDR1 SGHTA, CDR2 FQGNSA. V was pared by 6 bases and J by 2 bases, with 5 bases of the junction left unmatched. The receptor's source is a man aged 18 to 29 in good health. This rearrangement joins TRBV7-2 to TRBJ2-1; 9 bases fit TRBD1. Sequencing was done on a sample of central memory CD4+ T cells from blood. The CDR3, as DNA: TGTGCCAGCAGATCGGGACAGGGACCCTACAATGAGCAGTTCTTC. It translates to CASRSGQGPYNEQFF. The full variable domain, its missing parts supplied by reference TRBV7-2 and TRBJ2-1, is GAGVSQSPSNKVTEKGKDVELRCDPISGHTALYWYRQSLGQGLEFLIYFQGNSAPDKSGLPSDRFSAERTGGSVSTLTIQRTQQEDSAVYLCASRSGQGPYNEQFFGPGTRLTVL.